The 25 T cell receptor beta chains presented below share a single source sample, sequenced in a study of OX40 agonist ivuxolimab in advanced cancers. Assay: immunoSEQ multiplex PCR; the TCRdb copy retains only in-frame clones and omits some. The table records roughly 51,000 clones, over 75% of them present only once. This material consisted of CD4+ or CD8+ T cells sorted from blood, taken in a trial of the OX40 agonist ivuxolimab. All receptors come from an adult with an advanced solid tumor such as melanoma, head and neck, liver or kidney cancer.

This clone has only a few counts. The rearrangement uses TRBV27 and TRBJ2-5; 8 bases align to TRBD1. Germline lookup yields CDR1 MNHEY and CDR2 SMNVEV (reference sequence). The CDR3 spans 14 residues. With V trimmed by 4 bases and J by 5 bases, 6 bases remained unmatched. The CDR3 DNA reads as TGTGCCAGCAGTTATACCAGGGGGCTGGAGACCCAGTACTTC. It codes for CASSYTRGLETQYF.

The chain links TRBV27 to TRBJ2-6, with TRBD1 matching 8 bases. In germline, CDR1 is MNHEY, CDR2 SMNVEV (reference sequence). The junction had 9 bases not matched to a gene; V was cut back by 2 bases and J by 0 bases. The CDR3 covers 19 residues. CDR3 nucleotides: TGTGCCAGCAGTTTAACCCAGGGGGCCTTTGTCTCTGGGGCCAACGTCCTGACTTTC. It codes for CASSLTQGAFVSGANVLTF.

The rearrangement joins TRBV19 to TRBJ2-3, with 15 bases fitting TRBD2. The CDR3 length is 16 residues. J lost 4 bases, V lost 4 bases, and 3 bases had no gene match. The germline gives CDR1 LNHDA, CDR2 SQIVND (reference sequence). The CDR3 DNA follows: TGTGCCAGTAGTACCGGACTAGCGGGAGGGCCAGATACGCAGTATTTT. Residues: CASSTGLAGGPDTQYF.

This chain uses TRBV5-1 with TRBJ2-7; weak D call: TRBD1 (6 bases). V lost 0 bases, J lost 3 bases, and 13 bases lay in between. The CDR3 runs to 15 residues. CDR1 is SGHRS, CDR2 YFSETQ, per germline. The CDR3 is CASSLEAGALYEQYF. CDR3 in DNA: TGCGCCAGCAGCTTGGAGGCAGGGGCCCTCTACGAGCAGTACTTC.

The CDR3: CASSYGGVQTQYF. CDR3 in DNA: TGTGCCAGCAGCTATGGTGGGGTACAGACCCAGTACTTC. V gene TRBV5-6 combines with J gene TRBJ2-5; the D is unclear. The CDR3 sequence is 13 residues long. V was pared by 3 bases and J by 6 bases, with 12 bases between. Germline assignment: CDR1 SGHDT and CDR2 YYEEEE.

J is TRBJ2-4 and V is TRBV29-1; the D is unclear. The CDR3 consists of 13 residues. Germline V gene sequence: CDR1 SQVTM, CDR2 ANQGSEA. Trimming removed 7 bases from V and 0 bases from J, with 10 bases in between. CDR3 bases: TGCAGCGCTATGGTCCTAGCCAAAAACATTCAGTACTTC. As protein: CSAMVLAKNIQYF.

The chain couples TRBV27 to TRBJ2-1, with TRBD1 matching 12 bases. This CDR3 has 15 amino acids. Germline lookup yields CDR1 MNHEY and CDR2 SMNVEV (reference sequence). The V and J ends lost 3 bases and 8 bases, in that order; junction bases with no gene match: 5. CDR3 protein: CASSFWGQGADEQFF. CDR3 nucleotides: TGTGCCAGCAGTTTCTGGGGACAGGGGGCCGATGAGCAGTTCTTC.

The gene calls are TRBV27 and TRBJ1-5; D unresolved. V was clipped by 4 bases and J by 0 bases, with 4 bases between them. Germline-derived CDR1 and CDR2 are MNHEY and SMNVEV (reference sequence). The CDR3 loop spans 13 amino acids. As DNA, the CDR3 is TGTGCCAGCAGTTACTCTAGCAATCAGCCCCAGCATTTT. Translating it yields CASSYSSNQPQHF.

Here the CDR3 reads CASSLAGVGSPLHF. CDR3 sequence (DNA): TGTGCCAGCAGTTTGGCGGGCGTAGGGTCACCCCTCCACTTT. This sequence joins TRBV27 and TRBJ1-6, with unresolved D. Germline loops: CDR1 MNHEY, CDR2 SMNVEV (reference sequence). The CDR3 contains 14 residues. V was trimmed by 3 bases and J by 10 bases, leaving 13 bases between them.

CDR3: CASSLDRGALEQYV. The CDR3 DNA sequence: TGTGCCAGCAGCTTAGACAGGGGGGCTCTCGAGCAGTACGTC. The gene calls are TRBV13 and TRBJ2-7, with 8 bases fitting TRBD1. The CDR3 runs to 14 residues. Per germline, CDR1 PRHDT and CDR2 FYEKMQ (reference sequence). The V gene end was trimmed by 1 base and the J gene end by 6 bases; junction bases not matched to a gene: 5.

The chain carries TRBV27 and TRBJ1-6; maybe TRBD1 (5 bases). The CDR3 covers 15 residues. Trimming took off 0 bases at V and 8 bases at J, with 11 bases between the two ends. Germline values: CDR1 MNHEY, CDR2 SMNVEV (reference sequence). CDR3 bases: TGTGCCAGCAGTTTATCAACAGGTTTGCATTCACCCCTCCACTTT. It is translated as CASSLSTGLHSPLHF.

V and J are TRBV7-7 and TRBJ2-2; 7 positions match TRBD2. The CDR3 contains 15 residues. V lost 5 bases, J lost 4 bases, and 7 bases stayed unmatched. Looked up from germline, CDR1 is SSHAT and CDR2 is FNYEAQ (reference sequence). CDR3 sequence (DNA): TGTGCCAGCAGCGAAGCGGGACTGGGCACCGGGGAGCTGTTTTTT. Translated, it gives CASSEAGLGTGELFF.

The V call is TRBV19, the J call TRBJ1-1, with D unresolved. The CDR3 consists of 11 residues. V dropped 8 bases and J dropped 11 bases, with 15 bases sitting between them. CDR1 and CDR2 from the germline V gene are LNHDA and SQIVND (reference sequence). CDR3 sequence: CASFARTVAFF. The CDR3 nucleotides are TGTGCCAGTTTTGCACGGACTGTTGCTTTCTTT.

The chain uses TRBV4-1 and TRBJ2-7, with 7 positions matching TRBD1. The CDR3 contains 16 residues. V lost 1 base to trimming and J lost 4 bases; unmatched junction nucleotides: 10. Germline values: CDR1 MGHRA, CDR2 YSYEKL. CDR3: CASSQGGTGQLYEQYF. In DNA form, the CDR3 reads TGCGCCAGCAGCCAAGGTGGGACGGGACAGCTTTACGAGCAGTACTTC.

The chain is built from TRBV7-9 and TRBJ1-4; perhaps TRBD1 as D (5 bases). Germline CDR1 SEHNR, CDR2 FQNEAQ (reference sequence). The CDR3 covers 13 residues. V was pared by 11 bases and J by 4 bases, with 14 bases between. CDR3 in DNA: TGTGCCGCGGGGGGTCGGAGTAATGAAAAACTGTTTTTT. This codes for CAAGGRSNEKLFF.

The gene calls are TRBV10-1 and TRBJ1-1; D gene uncertain. The germline gives CDR1 WNHNN, CDR2 SYGVQD (reference sequence). CDR3 length: 13 residues. Between the trimmed V and J ends, which lost 1 base and 4 bases, there was a span of 7 bases. The DNA of the CDR3 is TGCGCCAGCAGTGAGTTAATCGGCACTGAAGCTTTCTTT. Encoded protein: CASSELIGTEAFF.

The DNA for the CDR3 is TGCGCCAGCAGCCAACCGGGGGGGACTGAAGCTTTCTTT. This codes for CASSQPGGTEAFF. The chain recombines TRBV4-1 with TRBJ1-1, with a possible D match to TRBD1 (5 bases). The CDR3 totals 13 residues. Germline V gene data show CDR1 as MGHRA and CDR2 as YSYEKL. V lost 2 bases and J 5 bases, leaving 9 bases between the germline ends.

The J gene is TRBJ2-5, the V gene TRBV5-4; TRBD1 might be the D (6 bases). CDR1 SGHNT and CDR2 YYREEE come from the germline V gene (reference sequence). V lost 4 bases, J lost 1 base, and 11 bases lay in between. The CDR3 totals 14 residues. This CDR3 is CASSDDRFQETQYF. CDR3 DNA sequence: TGTGCCAGCAGCGACGACAGGTTCCAAGAGACCCAGTACTTC.

This clone occurred once. V usage is TRBV7-6 and J usage is TRBJ2-1; D may be TRBD1 (6 bases). The germline V gene encodes CDR1 SGHVS and CDR2 FNYEAQ. This CDR3 has 15 amino acids. V was cut by 5 bases and J by 0 bases, with 11 bases left in between. CDR3 DNA: TGTGCCAGCAGCGTCAGGGGAAGCTCCTACAATGAGCAGTTCTTC. Protein: CASSVRGSSYNEQFF.

The CDR3 nucleotides are TGTGCCAGCAGCTCACAGGGTGACGATGAGCAGTTCTTC. This encodes CASSSQGDDEQFF. The chain links TRBV7-3 to TRBJ2-1, with D maybe TRBD1 (6 bases). The length of the CDR3 is 13 residues. Germline CDR1 and CDR2: SGHTA and FQGTGA. V lost 4 bases and J lost 8, with 12 bases in between. The complete variable domain, with remaining parts taken from reference TRBV7-3 and TRBJ2-1, reads GAGVSQTPSNKVTEKGKYVELRCDPISGHTALYWYRQSLGQGPEFLIYFQGTGAADDSGLPNDRFFAVRPEGSVSTLKIQRTERGDSAVYLCASSSQGDDEQFFGPGTRLTVL.

V gene TRBV4-3 combines with J gene TRBJ1-1; a possible D gene is TRBD1 (5 bases). CDR1 is LGHNA, CDR2 YSLEER, per germline. The V end lost 4 bases, the J end lost 6 bases, and 15 bases lay between the germline ends. The CDR3 has 14 residues. The CDR3 nucleotides are TGCGCCAGCAGCCTGCGGGGCGCCAGCGCTGAAGCTTTCTTT. Translation gives CASSLRGASAEAFF.

The chain couples TRBV9 to TRBJ2-1, with D hard to call. This CDR3 contains 13 residues. Germline V gene data show CDR1 as SGDLS and CDR2 as YYNGEE. Trimming left V 0 bases short and J 10 bases short, with 11 bases between. CDR3 bases: TGTGCCAGCAGCGTAGAAACCGGCTGGGAGCAGTTCTTC. Protein sequence: CASSVETGWEQFF.

The rearrangement joins TRBV7-2 to TRBJ2-1; 11 nucleotides line up with TRBD2. CDR1 SGHTA and CDR2 FQGNSA come from the germline V gene. The length of the CDR3 is 17 residues. Unmatched junction bases numbered 9, after V lost 2 bases and J lost 6 bases. CDR3 protein: CASSLSLPGLAANEQFF. DNA of the CDR3: TGTGCCAGCAGCTTATCCCTACCGGGACTAGCGGCCAATGAGCAGTTCTTC. Together with reference TRBV7-2 and TRBJ2-1, the CDR3 gives the full variable domain: GAGVSQSPSNKVTEKGKDVELRCDPISGHTALYWYRQSLGQGLEFLIYFQGNSAPDKSGLPSDRFSAERTGGSVSTLTIQRTQQEDSAVYLCASSLSLPGLAANEQFFGPGTRLTVL.

The genes are TRBV9 and TRBJ2-1, with D perhaps TRBD2 (5 bases). From germline, CDR1 is SGDLS and CDR2 YYNGEE. Trimming removed 0 bases from V and 5 bases from J, with 12 bases in between. The CDR3 has 15 residues. The CDR3 region is CASSVVGGPDNEQFF. DNA of the CDR3: TGTGCCAGCAGCGTAGTGGGCGGGCCTGACAATGAGCAGTTCTTC.

The V call is TRBV16, the J call TRBJ1-4; D not resolved. Trimming pared 2 bases from V and 16 bases from J, leaving 14 bases between. The CDR3 runs to 12 residues. Looked up from germline, CDR1 is KGHSY and CDR2 is FQNENV. The CDR3 spells CASSQGGREGFF. The DNA for the CDR3 is TGTGCCAGCAGCCAAGGTGGAAGAGAAGGGTTTTTT. The complete variable domain, with remaining parts taken from reference TRBV16 and TRBJ1-4, reads GEEVAQTPKHLVRGEGQKAKLYCAPIKGHSYVFWYQQVLKNEFKFLISFQNENVFDETGMPKERFSAKCLPNSPCSLEIQATKLEDSAVYFCASSQGGREGFFGSGTQLSVL.